This T cell receptor beta chain was recovered during a study of T cell therapy after organ transplantation. Study information: T cells were expanded about 14 days with 30 CMV class I/II epitopes. Patients received up to 6 T cell doses every 2 weeks. Whole-study results and caveats: Reconstitution after therapy seemingly combined transferred and product-undetected endogenous clonotypes.

Points on this clone: Antigen: not known.

The time point denotes: 4-8 weeks after completion of therapy. Germline V gene data show CDR1 as MGHDK and CDR2 as SYGVNS. The germline V and J ends were trimmed by 1 base and 4 bases, with 7 bases remaining between them. The CDR3 is 13 amino acids. The table came from immunoSEQ multiplex PCR; TCRdb's copy has only in-frame clones and leaves some out. The sample has 15,000 to 25,000 clones, approximately 85% seen once; the top ten hold about 10%. V gene TRBV25-1 combines with J gene TRBJ1-1; tentative D call: TRBD1 (6 bases). The receptor's source is a human patient who had received a solid organ transplant and had CMV disease. T cells may partly derive from the graft donor. The sequences come from CD8+ T cells from blood, collected after autologous CMV-specific T cell therapy. DNA for the CDR3: TGTGCCAGCAGTGAATCCAGGGGCACTGAAGCTTTCTTT. Its translation: CASSESRGTEAFF.